What follows are 4 T cell receptor beta chains derived from one specimen sequenced in a study of T cell therapy after organ transplantation. The sample's time point: 20-29 weeks after completion of therapy. No antigen has been assigned to these receptors. This table comes from immunoSEQ multiplex PCR, and its TCRdb copy is limited to in-frame clones, with some not included. The repertoire holds approximately 1,200 clones, with over 55% as singletons. This specimen consisted of CD8+ T cells from blood, obtained after autologous CMV-specific T cell therapy. The receptor source for this set is a human patient who had received a solid organ transplant and had CMV disease. Some T cells may have originated in the graft donor.

This clone was recorded a few times. A far bigger clonotype differs at one base, so this is likely a read error. V is TRBV4-3 and J is TRBJ1-4; D may be TRBD1 (5 bases). From germline, CDR1 is LGHNA and CDR2 YSLEER. CDR3 size: 17 residues. Trimming removed 2 bases at V and 8 bases at J, with 21 bases between. CDR3 coding DNA: TGCGCCAGCAGCCAATATGGGCGGGAGGGGTACGGGGAAAAACTGTTTTTT. Its translation: CASSQYGREGYGEKLFF.

The chain joins TRBV7-9 to TRBJ2-5, with TRBD2 identical over 7 bases. Germline V gene sequence: CDR1 SEHNR, CDR2 FQNEAQ (reference sequence). J gave up 1 base and V 4 bases, and 3 bases lay outside the gene matches. The CDR3 contains 14 residues. CDR3 amino acids: CASSWEGFQETQYF. The CDR3, as DNA: TGTGCCAGCAGCTGGGAGGGGTTCCAAGAGACCCAGTACTTC.

There are a few counts of this clone. The V and J genes are TRBV6-5 and TRBJ2-3; D remains ambiguous. The CDR3 length is 13 residues. Germline CDR1 is MNHEY and CDR2 is SVGAGI. V lost 0 bases and J lost 7, with 8 bases in between. DNA for the CDR3: TGTGCCAGCAGTTACTCGAACGCCAATACGCAGTATTTT. This translates into CASSYSNANTQYF.

The V and J genes are TRBV28 and TRBJ2-7, with 7 nucleotides matching TRBD1. CDR3 length equals 12 residues. CDR1 MDHEN and CDR2 SYDVKM come from the germline V gene. With 10 bases clipped from V and 6 bases from J, the junction kept 9 bases outside the gene matches. This chain's CDR3 is CAINRGTLEQYF. Here the CDR3 DNA reads TGTGCCATCAACAGGGGAACCCTCGAGCAGTACTTC.